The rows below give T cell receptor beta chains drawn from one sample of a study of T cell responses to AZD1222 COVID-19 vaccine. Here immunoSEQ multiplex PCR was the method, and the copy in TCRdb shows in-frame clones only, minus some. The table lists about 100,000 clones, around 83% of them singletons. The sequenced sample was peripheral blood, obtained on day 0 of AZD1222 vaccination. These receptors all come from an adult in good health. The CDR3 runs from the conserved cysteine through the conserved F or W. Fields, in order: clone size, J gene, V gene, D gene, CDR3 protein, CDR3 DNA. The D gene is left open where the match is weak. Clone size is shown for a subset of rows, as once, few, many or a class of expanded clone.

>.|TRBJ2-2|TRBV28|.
CASSFLGGAGGGELFF
TGTGCCAGCAGTTTTTTGGGGGGCGCGGGTGGCGGGGAGCTGTTTTTT
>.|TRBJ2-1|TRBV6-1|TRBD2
CASSEAWTSGSCFF
TGTGCCAGCAGTGAAGCATGGACTAGCGGGAGTTGCTTCTTC
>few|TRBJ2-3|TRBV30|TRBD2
CAWSDLAGTSGSTYTQYF
TGTGCCTGGAGTGACTTGGCCGGGACTAGCGGGAGTACTTATACGCAGTATTTT
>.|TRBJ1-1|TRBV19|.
CASSATGNTEAFF
TGTGCCAGTAGTGCGACAGGGAACACTGAAGCTTTCTTT
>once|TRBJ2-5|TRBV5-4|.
CASSLGPSGNQETQYF
TGTGCCAGCAGCTTGGGCCCCTCCGGCAACCAAGAGACCCAGTACTTC
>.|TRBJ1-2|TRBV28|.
CASSSPREDGYTF
TGTGCCAGCAGTTCCCCCCGGGAGGATGGCTACACCTTC
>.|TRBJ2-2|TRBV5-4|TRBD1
CASSSPGQGVAGELFF
TGTGCCAGCAGCTCCCCGGGACAGGGTGTAGCCGGGGAGCTGTTTTTT
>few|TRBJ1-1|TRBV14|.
CASSQAGEAFF
TGTGCCAGCAGCCAGGCAGGAGAAGCTTTCTTT
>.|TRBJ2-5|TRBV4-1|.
CASSQRSGGGETQYF
TGCGCCAGCAGCCAAAGGAGCGGTGGGGGAGAGACCCAGTACTTC
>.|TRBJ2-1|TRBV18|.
CASSPNNEQFF
TGTGCCAGCTCCCCTAACAATGAGCAGTTCTTC
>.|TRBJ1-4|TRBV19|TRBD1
CASSFSTGENEKLFF
TGTGCCAGTAGTTTTTCGACAGGGGAGAATGAAAAACTGTTTTTT
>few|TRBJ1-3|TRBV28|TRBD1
CSKRGETGENGNTIYF
TGTTCCAAAAGGGGCGAGACAGGGGAAAATGGAAACACCATATATTTT
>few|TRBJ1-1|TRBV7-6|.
CASSLAGQNTEAFF
TGTGCCAGCAGCTTAGCGGGGCAGAACACTGAAGCTTTCTTT
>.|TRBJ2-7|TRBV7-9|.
CASSLDAATGTEQYF
TGTGCCAGCAGCTTAGATGCGGCCACCGGGACCGAGCAGTACTTC
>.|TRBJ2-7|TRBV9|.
CASSVDGLSYEQYF
TGTGCCAGCAGCGTAGACGGGTTATCCTACGAGCAGTACTTC
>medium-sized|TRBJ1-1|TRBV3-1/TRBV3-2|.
CASSQGHRRRMNTEAFF
TGTGCCAGCAGCCAAGGCCACAGGAGGAGAATGAACACTGAAGCTTTCTTT
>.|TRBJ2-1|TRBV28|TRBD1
CASRTPTTGNNEQFF
TGTGCCAGCAGAACCCCCACGACAGGGAACAATGAGCAGTTCTTC
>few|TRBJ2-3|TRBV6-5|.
CASSYGGDTDTQYF
TGTGCCAGCAGTTACGGAGGGGACACAGATACGCAGTATTTT
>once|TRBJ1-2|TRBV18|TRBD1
CASSPPRTGNYGYTF
TGTGCCAGCTCACCACCGCGGACAGGGAACTATGGCTACACCTTC
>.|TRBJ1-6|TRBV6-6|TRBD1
CASSYTGTGDSPLHF
TGTGCCAGCAGTTACACCGGGACAGGGGATTCACCCCTCCACTTT
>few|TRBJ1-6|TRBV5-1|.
CASSLDGGGGNSPLHF
TGCGCCAGCAGCCTAGATGGGGGCGGTGGGAATTCACCCCTCCACTTT
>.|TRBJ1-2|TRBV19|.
CASSIGDWNYGYTF
TGTGCCAGTAGTATAGGGGACTGGAACTATGGCTACACCTTC
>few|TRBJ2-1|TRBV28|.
CASSLSPGYNEQFF
TGTGCCAGCAGTTTATCCCCCGGTTACAATGAGCAGTTCTTC
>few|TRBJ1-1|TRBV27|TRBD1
CASSTQYRGPHTEAFF
TGTGCCAGCAGCACACAATACAGGGGTCCCCACACTGAAGCTTTCTTT
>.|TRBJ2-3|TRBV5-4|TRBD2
CASSLGRGAGVGVPDTQYF
TGTGCCAGCAGCTTGGGGAGGGGAGCGGGAGTCGGAGTTCCAGATACGCAGTATTTT
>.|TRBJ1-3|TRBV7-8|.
CASSLTNSGNTIYF
TGTGCCAGCAGCTTAACGAACTCTGGAAACACCATATATTTT
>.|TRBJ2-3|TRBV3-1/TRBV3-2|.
CASSQGVDTQYF
TGTGCCAGCAGCCAAGGGGTGGATACGCAGTATTTT
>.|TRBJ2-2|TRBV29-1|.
CSVSGAGNTGELFF
TGCAGCGTGTCCGGGGCCGGTAACACCGGGGAGCTGTTTTTT
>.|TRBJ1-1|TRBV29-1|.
CSAGELDTEAFF
TGCAGCGCCGGGGAATTGGACACTGAAGCTTTCTTT
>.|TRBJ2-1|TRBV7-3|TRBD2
CASSQVASGSNEQFF
TGTGCCAGCAGCCAGGTGGCTAGCGGGAGCAATGAGCAGTTCTTC
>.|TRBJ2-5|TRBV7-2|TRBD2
CASSLEGTSGAPPQYF
TGTGCCAGCAGCTTAGAAGGGACTAGCGGGGCCCCGCCCCAGTACTTC
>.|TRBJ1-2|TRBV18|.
CASSPSGARDGYTF
TGTGCCAGCTCACCCTCGGGGGCGCGAGATGGCTACACCTTC
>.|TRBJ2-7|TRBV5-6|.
CASSWGDSQWGNLYEQYF
TGTGCCAGCAGCTGGGGGGACTCCCAGTGGGGCAACCTCTACGAGCAGTACTTC
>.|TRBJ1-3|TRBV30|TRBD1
CAWTKQGGSGNTIYF
TGTGCCTGGACCAAACAGGGGGGCTCTGGAAACACCATATATTTT
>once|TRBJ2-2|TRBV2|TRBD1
CAGQGANTGELFF
TGTGCCGGACAGGGGGCAAATACCGGGGAGCTGTTTTTT
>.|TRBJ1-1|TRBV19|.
CASKRGAEAFF
TGTGCCAGTAAAAGGGGGGCTGAAGCTTTCTTT
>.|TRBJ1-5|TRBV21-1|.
CVYQPQHF
TGTGTGTATCAGCCCCAGCATTTT
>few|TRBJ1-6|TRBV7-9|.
CASSSYANGALHF
TGTGCCAGCAGCTCATATGCCAATGGAGCCCTCCACTTT
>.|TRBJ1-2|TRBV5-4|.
CASSLVGRDKDGYTF
TGTGCCAGCAGCTTGGTGGGCCGGGACAAAGATGGCTACACCTTC
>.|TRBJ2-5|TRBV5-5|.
CASSSPQGGQETQYF
TGTGCCAGCAGTTCCCCCCAGGGCGGACAAGAGACCCAGTACTTC
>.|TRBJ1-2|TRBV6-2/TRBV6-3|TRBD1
CASSDRGYGYTF
TGTGCCAGCAGTGACAGGGGGTATGGCTACACCTTC
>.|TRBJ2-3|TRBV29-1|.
CSVSSRVTDTQYF
TGCAGCGTCTCGTCGCGGGTCACAGATACGCAGTATTTT
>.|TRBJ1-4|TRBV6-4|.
CASSDGPREWAWEKLFF
TGTGCCAGCAGTGACGGCCCCAGGGAGTGGGCTTGGGAAAAACTGTTTTTT
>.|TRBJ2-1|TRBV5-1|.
CASSPATRGYNEQFF
TGCGCCAGCAGTCCCGCTACGCGGGGATACAATGAGCAGTTCTTC
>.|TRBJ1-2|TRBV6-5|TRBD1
CASTGTDRANGYTF
TGTGCCAGCACCGGAACCGACAGGGCCAATGGCTACACCTTC
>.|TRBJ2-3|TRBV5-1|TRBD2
CASVESGRDTDTQYF
TGCGCCAGCGTCGAAAGCGGGAGGGACACAGATACGCAGTATTTT
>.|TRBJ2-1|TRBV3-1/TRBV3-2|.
CASSQDAGRNIEQFF
TGTGCCAGCAGCCAAGACGCAGGGAGGAATATTGAGCAGTTCTTC
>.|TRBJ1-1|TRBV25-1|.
CASSEFGHRNTEAFF
TGTGCCAGCAGTGAATTTGGACACCGGAACACTGAAGCTTTCTTT
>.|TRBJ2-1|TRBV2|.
CASSGGRNEQFF
TGTGCCAGCAGTGGAGGGCGGAATGAGCAGTTCTTC
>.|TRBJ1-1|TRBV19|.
CASSIGPGTEAFF
TGTGCCAGTAGTATTGGGCCAGGGACTGAAGCTTTCTTT